These 27 T cell receptor beta chains share one sample of origin, sequenced in a study of blood T cell repertoires in COVID-19. Libraries were prepared by immunoSEQ multiplex PCR; TCRdb keeps only in-frame clonotypes and omits some of them. The sample holds under 150,000 clones, approximately 80% seen once. The material sequenced was peripheral blood. The receptors come from a man aged 55-75 years with active or convalescent COVID-19.

The chain carries TRBV12-3 or TRBV12-4 and TRBJ2-4, with TRBD2 as a possible D gene (6 bases). V was trimmed by 1 base and J by 8 bases, leaving 6 bases between them. The CDR3 runs to 12 residues. The CDR3 region is CASSLGDYIQYF. The CDR3 DNA is TGTGCCAGCAGTTTAGGGGACTACATTCAGTACTTC.

The chain employs TRBV7-2 and TRBJ1-6; D ambiguous. V gave up 4 bases and J gave up 4 bases, with 5 bases separating them. The CDR3 loop spans 13 amino acids. Germline V gene lookup returns CDR1 SGHTA and CDR2 FQGNSA. The CDR3 DNA sequence: TGTGCCAGCAGCTCAATTTATAATTCACCCCTCCACTTT. Translating gives CASSSIYNSPLHF.

This clone was found once. The chain employs TRBV29-1 and TRBJ1-3; TRBD1 is a possible D gene (5 bases). The CDR3 contains 15 residues. Germline CDR1 reads SQVTM; CDR2 reads ANQGSEA. V was cut by 0 bases and J by 4 bases, with 13 bases left in between. CDR3 sequence (DNA): TGCAGCGTTGAAGAATCAGGGAGGGGCGGAAACACCATATATTTT. It codes for CSVEESGRGGNTIYF. The full variable domain, its missing parts supplied by reference TRBV29-1 and TRBJ1-3, is SAVISQKPSRDICQRGTSLTIQCQVDSQVTMMFWYRQQPGQSLTLIATANQGSEATYESGFVIDKFPISRPNLTFSTLTVSNMSPEDSSIYLCSVEESGRGGNTIYFGEGSWLTVV.

The rearrangement links TRBV5-1 to TRBJ2-6, with 9 bases fitting TRBD1. V lost 5 bases to trimming and J lost 1 base; unmatched junction nucleotides: 7. Germline values: CDR1 SGHRS, CDR2 YFSETQ. The CDR3 has 17 amino acids. The CDR3 nucleotides are TGCGCCAGCAGACCGGGACAGGGCTTATCTGGGGCCAACGTCCTGACTTTC. Translating gives CASRPGQGLSGANVLTF.

The V and J genes are TRBV4-3 and TRBJ2-7; possible D gene TRBD2, 6 bases. Between the trimmed V and J ends, which lost 0 bases and 3 bases, there was a span of 9 bases. The CDR3 runs to 14 residues. Germline V lookup: CDR1 LGHNA, CDR2 YSLEER. The CDR3 nucleotides are TGCGCCAGCAGCCAAGACAGGAGGGACTACGAGCAGTACTTC. The encoded protein is CASSQDRRDYEQYF.

V and J are TRBV28 and TRBJ2-7; a possible D gene is TRBD2 (6 bases). Trimming left V 7 bases short and J 2 bases short, with 18 bases between. This CDR3 has 15 residues. Germline CDR1 is MDHEN and CDR2 is SYDVKM. CDR3: CASTIPRDSTYEQYF. For the CDR3, the DNA is TGTGCCAGCACCATCCCACGGGACTCTACCTACGAGCAGTACTTC.

V is TRBV4-2 and J is TRBJ2-1; 7 nucleotides line up with TRBD2. The CDR3 consists of 16 residues. The trim removed 0 bases at V and 7 bases at J, leaving 9 bases unmatched. The V gene's germline CDR1 is LGHNA and CDR2 YNFKEQ. CDR3 region: CASSQDSAGTTNEQFF. The CDR3 bases are TGTGCCAGCAGCCAAGATTCGGCAGGGACTACGAATGAGCAGTTCTTC.

The chain combines TRBV5-1 with TRBJ2-7, with D hard to call. This CDR3 has 17 residues. Germline CDR1 is SGHRS and CDR2 is YFSETQ. V was clipped by 3 bases and J by 0 bases, with 19 bases between them. In DNA form, the CDR3 reads TGCGCCAGCAGCTGGCCCTCTTTAAGTCCCAGCTCCTACGAGCAGTACTTC. This translates into CASSWPSLSPSSYEQYF. The whole variable domain, filled in from reference TRBV5-1 and TRBJ2-7, reads KAGVTQTPRYLIKTRGQQVTLSCSPISGHRSVSWYQQTPGQGLQFLFEYFSETQRNKGNFPGRFSGRQFSNSRSEMNVSTLELGDSALYLCASSWPSLSPSSYEQYFGPGTRLTVT.

The chain carries TRBV12-3 or TRBV12-4 and TRBJ2-7; 8 bases are a match to TRBD1. Trimming took 4 bases from V and 3 from J; bases not matched to a gene: 2. The CDR3 covers 13 residues. As DNA, the CDR3 is TGTGCCAGCAGTTATGGACAGGGCTACGAGCAGTACTTC. This sequence encodes CASSYGQGYEQYF.

The chain uses TRBV28 and TRBJ1-6; D ambiguous. Deletions cut 7 bases from V and 0 bases from J, with 10 bases between. The germline V gene has CDR1 MDHEN and CDR2 SYDVKM. The CDR3 covers 15 residues. Here the CDR3 reads CASTEESSYNSPLHF. CDR3 in DNA: TGTGCCAGCACGGAGGAAAGCTCCTATAATTCACCCCTCCACTTT.

CDR3 nucleotide sequence: TGTGCCAGCAGCCCCGTCCGGTCCTATGGCTACACCTTC. As protein: CASSPVRSYGYTF. This chain joins TRBV7-9 and TRBJ1-2; D gene unclear. The CDR3 is made up of 13 amino acids. Germline lookup yields CDR1 SEHNR and CDR2 FQNEAQ (reference sequence). V dropped 5 bases and J dropped 4 bases, with 11 bases sitting between them.

The genes are TRBV19 and TRBJ2-7, with 7 bases that match TRBD1. Trimming cost V 6 bases and J 0 bases; bases outside gene matches: 8. Germline CDR1 is LNHDA and CDR2 is SQIVND (reference sequence). The length of the CDR3 is 15 residues. CDR3 DNA sequence: TGTGCCAGTAGCACCCCGGGACAGTGCTCCTACGAGCAGTACTTC. Residues: CASSTPGQCSYEQYF.

The chain couples TRBV27 to TRBJ2-7, with 14 positions matching TRBD2. In germline, CDR1 is MNHEY, CDR2 SMNVEV (reference sequence). V was clipped by 5 bases and J by 6 bases; unmatched bases: 9. The CDR3 sequence is 16 residues long. CDR3 nucleotides: TGTGCCAGCAGTCCCGCCGGACTAGCGGGAGGAAGCGAGCAGTACTTC. Encoded protein: CASSPAGLAGGSEQYF.

This chain links TRBV29-1 with TRBJ2-1; the match to TRBD1 covers 7 bases. The germline gives CDR1 SQVTM, CDR2 ANQGSEA. This CDR3 spans 13 amino acids. The V segment lost 5 bases and the J segment 9 bases; nucleotides outside the gene matches: 10. The CDR3 DNA sequence: TGCAGCGTTCGGCGAAGGGGGCAGGGTGAGCAGTTCTTC. This codes for CSVRRRGQGEQFF.

This chain links TRBV20-1 with TRBJ2-7; perhaps TRBD2 as D (5 bases). Between the trimmed V and J ends, which lost 3 bases and 4 bases, there was a span of 13 bases. This CDR3 is 13 amino acids long. The germline gives CDR1 DFQATT, CDR2 SNEGSKA (reference sequence). DNA for the CDR3: TGCAGTGCTAGTTTCTGGGGAGTGTACGAGCAGTACTTC. This translates into CSASFWGVYEQYF.

This clone showed up just once. The V gene is TRBV18, the J gene TRBJ2-7, with 10 bases aligning to TRBD2. The CDR3 consists of 16 residues. Germline V gene data show CDR1 as KGHSH and CDR2 as LQKENI. With V trimmed by 1 base and J by 6 bases, 9 bases remained unmatched. CDR3 residues: CASSPLSGRRGLEQYF. In nucleotides, the CDR3 is TGTGCCAGCTCACCACTTAGCGGGAGGAGGGGGCTCGAGCAGTACTTC.

At least ten counts were recorded for this clone. This chain connects TRBV6-5 to TRBJ2-7; perhaps TRBD1 as D (5 bases). The CDR3 is 14 residues long. In germline, CDR1 is MNHEY, CDR2 SVGAGI. V lost 0 bases and J lost 3, with 9 bases in between. CDR3 nucleotide sequence: TGTGCCAGCAGTTACTCAGGGGCAGACTACGAGCAGTACTTC. Protein product: CASSYSGADYEQYF.

The chain is built from TRBV7-9 and TRBJ1-1; D is unresolved. The length of the CDR3 is 15 residues. Germline CDR1 is SEHNR and CDR2 is FQNEAQ (reference sequence). Trimming removed 0 bases at V and 4 bases at J, with 12 bases between. The CDR3 protein is CASSLARGVGTEAFF. The CDR3 DNA reads as TGTGCCAGCAGCTTAGCGCGGGGTGTGGGCACTGAAGCTTTCTTT.

This clone showed up just once. V usage is TRBV20-1 and J usage is TRBJ2-7; possible D gene TRBD2, 5 bases. This CDR3 spans 13 amino acids. The ends were cut back, 3 bases at V and 1 base at J, with 10 bases in the middle. The germline V gene encodes CDR1 DFQATT and CDR2 SNEGSKA (reference sequence). The CDR3 sequence: CSASRPGSYEQYF. CDR3 DNA sequence: TGCAGTGCTAGTCGGCCGGGATCCTACGAGCAGTACTTC.

This clone was seen once. The chain is built from TRBV11-3 and TRBJ2-1; D is undetermined. Germline-derived CDR1 and CDR2 are SGHNT and YENEEA. The length of the CDR3 is 14 residues. V was shortened by 1 base and J by 6 bases, with 10 bases between the two germline ends. For the CDR3, the DNA is TGTGCCAGCAGCTTAGCCTCGCGGTTCAATGAGCAGTTCTTC. Translating it yields CASSLASRFNEQFF.

This chain joins TRBV6-2 or TRBV6-3 and TRBJ2-2; TRBD2 matches 15 bases. CDR1 is MNHEY, CDR2 SVGEGT, per germline. With V trimmed by 6 bases and J by 4 bases, 6 bases remained unmatched. The CDR3 sequence is 17 residues long. The chain's CDR3 is CASSRTSGRAFTGELFF. The CDR3 nucleotides read TGTGCCAGCAGCCGGACTAGCGGGAGGGCCTTCACCGGGGAGCTGTTTTTT.

The chain recombines TRBV27 with TRBJ1-5, with 9 bases aligning to TRBD1. V shed 10 bases, J shed 3 bases, and the junction held 13 bases outside the gene matches. The CDR3 covers 16 residues. In germline, CDR1 is MNHEY, CDR2 SMNVEV (reference sequence). Here the CDR3 reads CATHLTRQGVNQPQHF. The CDR3 coding sequence is TGTGCCACACACCTTACGCGACAGGGGGTCAATCAGCCCCAGCATTTT.

This clone was counted only a few times. The J gene is TRBJ1-2, the V gene TRBV6-5; 7 nucleotides align to TRBD1. Germline V gene sequence: CDR1 MNHEY, CDR2 SVGAGI. The ends lost 7 bases at V and 8 bases at J; junction bases unmatched: 10. The CDR3 sequence is 13 residues long. As DNA, the CDR3 is TGTGCCAGCAAATGGGGGACAGCGGTAGGCTACACCTTC. Protein: CASKWGTAVGYTF.

This chain links TRBV25-1 with TRBJ2-2; TRBD2 agrees at 8 bases. Per germline, CDR1 MGHDK and CDR2 SYGVNS. The CDR3 consists of 15 residues. With 7 bases clipped from V and 0 bases from J, the junction kept 4 bases outside the gene matches. DNA of the CDR3: TGTGCCAGCACGGGCGGGAGGTCGAACACCGGGGAGCTGTTTTTT. It translates to CASTGGRSNTGELFF.

The rearrangement links TRBV18 to TRBJ1-1; tentative D call: TRBD1 (5 bases). V was clipped by 6 bases and J by 4 bases, with 15 bases between them. Germline V gene data show CDR1 as KGHSH and CDR2 as LQKENI. This CDR3 has 14 residues. CDR3 amino acids: CASSDRGVLTEAFF. The CDR3 DNA reads TGTGCCAGCTCCGACCGGGGGGTACTCACTGAAGCTTTCTTT.

In its sample, this clone was seen many times. The chain couples TRBV27 to TRBJ2-7, with D maybe TRBD1 (5 bases). Looked up from germline, CDR1 is MNHEY and CDR2 is SMNVEV (reference sequence). Trimming shortened V by 3 bases and J by 6 bases, and 15 bases separated the two germline ends. This CDR3 spans 14 amino acids. CDR3 region: CASSFGAGFGEQYF. CDR3 DNA: TGTGCCAGCAGTTTTGGAGCAGGGTTTGGCGAGCAGTACTTC.

The genes are TRBV6-6 and TRBJ2-6, with 8 bases fitting TRBD2. The V gene end was trimmed by 6 bases and the J gene end by 4 bases; junction bases not matched to a gene: 5. Germline V gene lookup returns CDR1 MNHNY and CDR2 SVGAGI (reference sequence). The CDR3 covers 15 residues. The CDR3 coding sequence is TGTGCCAGCAGGGCAGCGGGGGACGGGGCCAACGTCCTGACTTTC. Residues: CASRAAGDGANVLTF.